This is a list of T cell receptor beta chains from one sample in a study of blood T cell repertoires in COVID-19. Sequencing was performed with immunoSEQ multiplex PCR; in TCRdb, only in-frame clones are kept and a portion is missing. The repertoire includes 65,000 to 95,000 clones, approximately 89% of them detected once, and 9% to 15% sits in the top ten. The specimen sequenced was peripheral blood. The source is a man between 65 and 85 years old with active or convalescent COVID-19. CDR3s include the opening cysteine and the closing phenylalanine or tryptophan. The order of the fields is clone size, V gene, J gene, CDR3 protein. Clone size is given for some rows only: seen once, a few or many times, or a class if the clone is expanded.

-,TRBV6-5,TRBJ1-2,CASRQQAGNGYTF
-,TRBV7-8,TRBJ2-7,CASSQPGTGTHYEQYF
-,TRBV28,TRBJ2-3,CAMGGRRASTDTQYF
-,TRBV7-8,TRBJ2-3,CASSLVAGGGYTDTQYF
-,TRBV6-2/TRBV6-3,TRBJ2-7,CASSYASGYEQYF
-,TRBV18,TRBJ1-1,CASSPPGRNTEAFF
-,TRBV27,TRBJ2-5,CASSSTDFRQGLQETQYF
-,TRBV5-1,TRBJ2-3,CASSLGRPSGGSTDTQYF
few,TRBV5-1,TRBJ1-5,CASSTGPNQPQHF
-,TRBV5-4,TRBJ2-3,CASSLVGAGGQDTQYF
-,TRBV27,TRBJ2-1,CASSPPGTEYNEQFF
-,TRBV6-2/TRBV6-3,TRBJ2-7,CASSRSSYEQYF
once,TRBV6-5,TRBJ1-4,CASSFAGTGVGEKLFF
-,TRBV4-3,TRBJ2-7,CASSQRTAGYEQYF
-,TRBV12-3/TRBV12-4,TRBJ1-3,CASSLGGNTIYF
-,TRBV5-1,TRBJ2-7,CASSLASTGGNEQYF